Listed here are 23 T cell receptor beta chains from one sample, sequenced in a study of control samples from healthy donors and cancer patients. Some clones are missing from TCRdb's copy, which holds only in-frame ones; the method was immunoSEQ multiplex PCR. The sample includes 150,000 to 200,000 clones, approximately 86% of them seen just once. Source material: blood. Every receptor here comes from a man between 18 and 35 years old in good health.

The V and J genes are TRBV28 and TRBJ1-5; 8 bases agree with TRBD1. Losses at the gene ends were 6 bases for V and 6 bases for J; bases not matched to a gene: 1. CDR1 MDHEN and CDR2 SYDVKM come from the germline V gene. This CDR3 has 12 amino acids. The CDR3 is CASRDRAQPQHF. As DNA, the CDR3 is TGTGCCAGCAGGGACAGGGCTCAGCCCCAGCATTTT.

The chain recombines TRBV28 with TRBJ2-3, with D perhaps being TRBD1 or TRBD2 (6 bases each). The CDR3 extends over 15 amino acids. V shed 6 bases and J shed 2 bases, with 15 bases lying between them. CDR1 MDHEN and CDR2 SYDVKM come from the germline V gene. The CDR3 DNA follows: TGTGCCAGCAGGGACCTAGGGGGGCCCACAGATACGCAGTATTTT. This codes for CASRDLGGPTDTQYF.

This chain joins TRBV11-2 and TRBJ2-3; unclear D gene. CDR1 and CDR2 (germline): SGHAT, FQNNGV. V lost 1 base, J lost 6 bases, and 8 bases lay in between. The CDR3 contains 13 residues. CDR3 bases: TGTGCCAGCAGCTTAGGGCAAGGTGATACGCAGTATTTT. Translation gives CASSLGQGDTQYF.

The rearrangement links TRBV9 to TRBJ1-2; D unclear. CDR3 length: 14 residues. The germline gives CDR1 SGDLS, CDR2 YYNGEE. V dropped 2 bases and J dropped 0 bases, with 8 bases sitting between them. The CDR3 sequence is CASSVADANYGYTF. The CDR3 nucleotides read TGTGCCAGCAGCGTGGCAGATGCTAACTATGGCTACACCTTC. The variable domain in full, completed from reference TRBV9 and TRBJ1-2, reads DSGVTQTPKHLITATGQRVTLRCSPRSGDLSVYWYQQSLDQGLQFLIQYYNGEERAKGNILERFSAQQFPDLHSELNLSSLELGDSALYFCASSVADANYGYTFGSGTRLTVV.

The rearrangement uses TRBV29-1 and TRBJ2-5, with 8 positions matching TRBD2. There are 14 residues in the CDR3. CDR1 is SQVTM and CDR2 is ANQGSEA in the germline V gene. Trimming cost V 4 bases and J 5 bases; bases outside gene matches: 9. In nucleotides, the CDR3 is TGCAGCGTTGTCCAGGCGGGGGGCGGGGAGACCCAGTACTTC. This sequence encodes CSVVQAGGGETQYF.

The V and J genes are TRBV5-8 and TRBJ2-1; the match to TRBD2 covers 7 bases. Germline CDR1 and CDR2: SGHTS and YDEGEE. The CDR3 extends over 17 amino acids. Trimming removed 0 bases from V and 1 base from J; junction bases left unmatched: 7. The CDR3 nucleotides read TGTGCCAGCAGCTTGGTACGGGCTAGCGGTTCCTACAATGAGCAGTTCTTC. Translated: CASSLVRASGSYNEQFF.

The gene calls are TRBV27 and TRBJ1-4; 7 bases are a match to TRBD1. The CDR3 runs to 16 residues. The germline gives CDR1 MNHEY, CDR2 SMNVEV (reference sequence). J gave up 7 bases and V 7 bases, and 15 bases lay outside the gene matches. As DNA, the CDR3 is TGTGCCAGCACTCAGGGGGTTTGGACGTTGGGTGAAAAACTGTTTTTT. Protein: CASTQGVWTLGEKLFF.

The chain recombines TRBV27 with TRBJ2-5; 9 bases line up with TRBD2. Per the germline V gene, CDR1 is MNHEY and CDR2 is SMNVEV (reference sequence). Losses at the gene ends were 6 bases for V and 0 bases for J; bases not matched to a gene: 5. CDR3 size: 15 residues. DNA for the CDR3: TGTGCCAGCAGGGCGATAGCGGGGGACCAAGAGACCCAGTACTTC. This gives the protein CASRAIAGDQETQYF.

This chain joins TRBV7-3 and TRBJ2-3; D possibly corresponds to TRBD1 (6 bases). V was clipped by 5 bases and J by 0 bases, with 9 bases between them. The CDR3 sequence is 14 residues long. Germline values: CDR1 SGHTA, CDR2 FQGTGA. In DNA, the CDR3 is TGTGCCAGCAGCCCCAGGGGTAGCACAGATACGCAGTATTTT. This encodes CASSPRGSTDTQYF.

The V and J genes are TRBV28 and TRBJ2-6; no reliable D call. V dropped 2 bases and J dropped 0 bases, with 2 bases sitting between them. CDR1 is MDHEN and CDR2 is SYDVKM in the germline V gene. The CDR3 extends over 14 amino acids. The CDR3 sequence: CASSLISGANVLTF. CDR3 DNA sequence: TGTGCCAGCAGTTTAATCTCTGGGGCCAACGTCCTGACTTTC.

This clone was recorded a few times. The V call is TRBV5-1, the J call TRBJ1-2; D not certain. Between the trimmed V and J ends, which lost 0 bases and 8 bases, there was a span of 8 bases. Germline CDR1 is SGHRS and CDR2 is YFSETQ. This CDR3 is 12 amino acids long. The chain's CDR3 is CASSLDRGGYTF. The CDR3 DNA sequence: TGCGCCAGCAGCTTGGACAGAGGCGGCTACACCTTC.

The chain joins TRBV6-5 to TRBJ2-1; 9 nucleotides align to TRBD2. After removal of 0 bases from V and 4 bases from J, the junction contained 4 bases not matched to a gene. In germline, CDR1 is MNHEY, CDR2 SVGAGI. CDR3 length equals 16 residues. The CDR3 DNA reads TGTGCCAGCAGTTACTCAGGCGGGGGGGAATACAATGAGCAGTTCTTC. This encodes CASSYSGGGEYNEQFF.

V usage is TRBV25-1 and J usage is TRBJ1-5, with TRBD1 matching 8 bases. Germline assignment: CDR1 MGHDK and CDR2 SYGVNS. This CDR3 is 16 amino acids long. V lost 1 base, J lost 7 bases, and 9 bases stayed unmatched. The CDR3 coding sequence is TGTGCCAGCAGTGAATGGGGCAACAGGGGGGACCAGCCCCAGCATTTT. Residues: CASSEWGNRGDQPQHF.

This rearrangement joins TRBV5-6 to TRBJ2-7; D is ambiguous. The V end lost 1 base, the J end lost 4 bases, and 12 bases lay between the germline ends. CDR1 and CDR2 (germline): SGHDT, YYEEEE. The CDR3 runs 14 residues. CDR3 loop: CASSLWGRRYEQYF. The DNA of the CDR3 is TGTGCCAGCAGCTTGTGGGGTCGTCGTTACGAGCAGTACTTC.

This clone was observed a few times. The chain has TRBV27 and TRBJ1-2; TRBD1 might be the D (6 bases). This CDR3 contains 14 residues. CDR1 is MNHEY, CDR2 SMNVEV, per germline (reference sequence). Trimming cost V 2 bases and J 8 bases, with 15 bases left between them. The CDR3 DNA follows: TGTGCCAGCAGTTTACGGCAGGGGCTCGACGGCTACACCTTC. It codes for CASSLRQGLDGYTF.

CDR3 sequence: CASSLAWASYNEQFF. The CDR3 DNA is TGCGCCAGCAGCCTCGCCTGGGCGTCCTACAATGAGCAGTTCTTC. V usage is TRBV4-3 and J usage is TRBJ2-1; D gene ambiguous. Between the trimmed V and J ends, which lost 4 bases and 1 base, there was a span of 11 bases. The CDR3 extends over 15 amino acids. Germline assignment: CDR1 LGHNA and CDR2 YSLEER.

The V call is TRBV4-3, the J call TRBJ1-4; D is unresolved. This CDR3 region has 16 residues. Trimming removed 0 bases from V and 8 bases from J, with 16 bases in between. CDR1 is LGHNA and CDR2 is YSLEER in the germline V gene. CDR3 DNA sequence: TGCGCCAGCAGCCAAGATCAACGCGGGGTCGGGGAAAAACTGTTTTTT. It is translated as CASSQDQRGVGEKLFF.

This rearrangement joins TRBV5-4 to TRBJ2-3, with no clear D. Trimming left V 4 bases short and J 2 bases short, with 14 bases between. The CDR3 has 15 residues. CDR1 is SGHNT, CDR2 YYREEE, per germline (reference sequence). As DNA, the CDR3 is TGTGCCAGCAGCCCGGTCGGTCCGGTCACAGATACGCAGTATTTT. It specifies CASSPVGPVTDTQYF.

The V call is TRBV28, the J call TRBJ1-1, with D unresolved. The CDR3 length is 14 residues. Germline values: CDR1 MDHEN, CDR2 SYDVKM. The V and J ends lost 3 bases and 1 base respectively, with 9 bases between them. In nucleotides, the CDR3 is TGTGCCAGCAGTTTCCGGGGAACGAACACTGAAGCTTTCTTT. It is translated as CASSFRGTNTEAFF.

The J gene is TRBJ2-7, the V gene TRBV28; TRBD1 aligns across 8 bases. The CDR3 runs to 14 residues. J lost 6 bases, V lost 3 bases, and 7 bases had no gene match. Germline-derived CDR1 and CDR2 are MDHEN and SYDVKM. The CDR3 DNA reads TGTGCCAGCAGTTTTAGGCAGGGGGCTTCCGAGCAGTACTTC. Residues: CASSFRQGASEQYF.

The chain links TRBV5-1 to TRBJ1-1, with D possibly being TRBD1 (6 bases). Trimming removed 0 bases at V and 5 bases at J, with 14 bases between. Looked up from germline, CDR1 is SGHRS and CDR2 is YFSETQ. The length of the CDR3 is 15 residues. The CDR3: CASSLDAGAATEAFF. CDR3 coding DNA: TGCGCCAGCAGCTTGGATGCGGGGGCTGCGACTGAAGCTTTCTTT.

The genes are TRBV9 and TRBJ1-4; possible D gene TRBD1, 6 bases. The CDR3 is 16 amino acids. Germline assignment: CDR1 SGDLS and CDR2 YYNGEE. V gave up 2 bases and J gave up 5 bases, with 16 bases separating them. The CDR3 bases are TGTGCCAGCAGCGTCGAGCCGACGGGGGCAAATGAAAAACTGTTTTTT. Its protein product is CASSVEPTGANEKLFF.

This rearrangement joins TRBV6-5 to TRBJ1-4; TRBD1 matches 9 bases. Trimming took 7 bases from V and 8 from J; bases not matched to a gene: 8. Germline-derived CDR1 and CDR2 are MNHEY and SVGAGI. The CDR3 sequence is 14 residues long. DNA for the CDR3: TGTGCCAGCACCCGGGACAGGGCTCAGGAAAAACTGTTTTTT. Residues: CASTRDRAQEKLFF.